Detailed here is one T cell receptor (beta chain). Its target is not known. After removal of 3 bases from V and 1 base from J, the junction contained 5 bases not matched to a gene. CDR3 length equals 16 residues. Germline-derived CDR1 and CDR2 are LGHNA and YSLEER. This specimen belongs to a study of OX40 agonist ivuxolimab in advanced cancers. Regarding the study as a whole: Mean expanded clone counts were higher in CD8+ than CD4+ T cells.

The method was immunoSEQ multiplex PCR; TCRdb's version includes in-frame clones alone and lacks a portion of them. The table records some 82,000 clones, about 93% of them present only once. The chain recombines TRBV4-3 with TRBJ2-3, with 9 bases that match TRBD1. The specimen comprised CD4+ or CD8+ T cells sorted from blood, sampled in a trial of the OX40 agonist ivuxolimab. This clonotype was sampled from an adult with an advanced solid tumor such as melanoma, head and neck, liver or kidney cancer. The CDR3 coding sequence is TGCGCCAGCAGCCAGGGGACAGGGTCGGGCACAGATACGCAGTATTTT. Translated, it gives CASSQGTGSGTDTQYF.